This record concerns one T cell receptor beta chain sequence. The antigen remains unidentified. A read error is possible here, since a much larger clone lies one base away. The sample comes from a study of molecular identifiers for immune sequencing clone quantification. CDR1 and CDR2 (germline): KGHSH, LQKENI. The CDR3 runs to 14 residues. Study results and limitations: Clones exceeding 20 RNA copies carried over 99% of effector molecules but under 1% of naive-cell molecules.

Naive CD8 libraries were made from roughly 20,000 to 1,000,000 sorted cells, and they used 10%, 30% or 50% RNA. The CD8+CD4-CCR7+CD45RA+ phenotype defined the sorted naive CD8 T cells. From the PCR reads, TCRdb called clonotypes with MiXCR, one entry per CDR3 protein. This sample has about 510,000 distinct CDR3 sequences, with roughly a fifth found just once. Sequences were obtained from naive CD8+ T cells from blood, with Jurkat cell RNA spiked in. Subset defined: FACS-sorted CD8+CD4-CCR7+CD45RA+ naive T cells. This TCR was sampled from a human donor in good health. Some libraries in this study had Jurkat cell RNA spiked in. The V call is TRBV18, the J call TRBJ1-1; tentative D call: TRBD1 (5 bases). CDR3 nucleotides: TGTGTCAGCTCATCTGACGACAGTTCCGCTGAAGCTTTCTTT. Protein sequence: CVSSSDDSSAEAFF.